This entry lists 25 T cell receptor beta chains sequenced from one sample in a study of T cells in Graves' hyperthyroidism and ophthalmopathy. RNA transcripts served as the template for amplifying TCR beta CDR3 regions. RT-PCR in the first round (using the HTBI primer set) targeted the TCR CDR3. TCRdb fed the multiplex PCR reads into MiXCR, producing one record per CDR3 protein. The sample holds some 98,000 distinct CDR3 sequences; 40% are singletons and the top ten take 10%. Sequencing was performed on peripheral blood or thyroid tissue (not recorded which). Receptors originate from a woman in her thirties with Graves' hyperthyroidism.

This clonotype was detected only a few times. The chain has TRBV7-8 and TRBJ2-2, with 12 bases that match TRBD2. Trimming at V came to 6 bases and at J to 6 bases, leaving 17 bases not matched to a gene. Per germline, CDR1 SGHVS and CDR2 FQNEAQ. The CDR3 is 19 residues long. CDR3 residues: CASSLCRVAPSGRAGELFF. The CDR3 DNA is TGTGCCAGCAGTTTATGCCGGGTGGCTCCTAGCGGGAGGGCCGGGGAGCTGTTTTTT.

The chain combines TRBV7-9 with TRBJ1-2; D gene unclear. Trimming removed 4 bases from V and 4 bases from J, with 7 bases in between. The CDR3 consists of 12 residues. Germline V CDR1 and CDR2: SEHNR, FQNEAQ (reference sequence). This chain's CDR3 is CASSSGPYGYTF. CDR3 coding DNA: TGTGCCAGCAGCTCCGGGCCCTATGGCTACACCTTC.

This chain uses TRBV5-1 with TRBJ2-1; 9 bases line up with TRBD2. This CDR3 is 16 amino acids long. CDR1 is SGHRS and CDR2 is YFSETQ in the germline V gene. The V and J ends lost 0 bases and 5 bases, in that order; junction bases with no gene match: 6. In nucleotides, the CDR3 is TGCGCCAGCAGCTTGGTGCCTCTAGCGGGAAACAATGAGCAGTTCTTC. It is translated as CASSLVPLAGNNEQFF.

Regarding this clonotype: It is likely a read error, because the conserved phenylalanine at the end of the CDR3 is missing. The rearrangement links TRBV7-9 to TRBJ2-7, with TRBD1 matching 11 bases. Trimming removed 5 bases from V and 2 bases from J; junction bases left unmatched: 2. This CDR3 spans 14 amino acids. Germline V gene sequence: CDR1 SEHNR, CDR2 FQNEAQ (reference sequence). The CDR3 region is CASSEGQGAYEQYI. The CDR3 region has the DNA TGTGCCAGCAGCGAGGGACAGGGGGCCTACGAGCAGTACATC.

A few counts support this clonotype. This may stem from a read error, because a much larger clone lies one nucleotide away. The gene calls are TRBV28 and TRBJ1-2; D not certain. CDR1 MDHEN and CDR2 SYDVKM come from the germline V gene. The CDR3 totals 12 residues. In DNA form, the CDR3 reads TGTGTCAGCAGTTTTCCAGGCAATGGCTACACCTTC. Amino acid sequence: CVSSFPGNGYTF.

The CDR3: CASSRETGGTEAFF. Here the CDR3 DNA reads TGTGCCAGCTCACGGGAAACAGGGGGCACTGAAGCTTTCTTT. This chain uses TRBV5-6 with TRBJ1-1; 8 positions agree with TRBD1. This CDR3 contains 14 residues. The V gene's germline CDR1 is SGHDT and CDR2 YYEEEE. The J segment lost 4 bases and the V segment lost 7 bases, leaving 9 bases of the junction unmatched.

This clonotype was recorded many times. The chain is built from TRBV12-5 and TRBJ1-1, with a possible D match to TRBD1 (5 bases). CDR1 is LGHNT and CDR2 is FRNRAP in the germline V gene. The CDR3 has 12 amino acids. Trimming took off 6 bases at V and 0 bases at J, with 5 bases between the two ends. The DNA for the CDR3 is TGTGCTAGTGGGGGACTGAACACTGAAGCTTTCTTT. Its protein product is CASGGLNTEAFF.

V is TRBV7-3 and J is TRBJ2-7; 10 bases fit TRBD1. Germline V CDR1 and CDR2: SGHTA, FQGTGA. The CDR3 runs to 17 residues. V shed 4 bases and J 1 base; nucleotides not matched to a gene: 10. CDR3 DNA sequence: TGTGCCAGCAGCTCCTCCGGGACAGGGGCTAGGTCCTACGAGCAGTACTTC. Protein sequence: CASSSSGTGARSYEQYF. The full variable domain, with the rest looked up from reference TRBV7-3 and TRBJ2-7, is GAGVSQTPSNKVTEKGKYVELRCDPISGHTALYWYRQSLGQGPEFLIYFQGTGAADDSGLPNDRFFAVRPEGSVSTLKIQRTERGDSAVYLCASSSSGTGARSYEQYFGPGTRLTVT.

This chain links TRBV7-6 with TRBJ1-1, with 10 bases lining up with TRBD1. V was pared by 8 bases and J by 10 bases, with 7 bases of the junction left unmatched. Germline V lookup: CDR1 SGHVS, CDR2 FNYEAQ. The CDR3 sequence is 12 residues long. CDR3 loop: CASQRQGARAFF. CDR3 nucleotides: TGTGCCAGCCAACGACAGGGGGCGAGAGCTTTCTTT.

The chain has TRBV20-1 and TRBJ2-5, with 10 positions matching TRBD2. V lost 6 bases, J lost 3 bases, and 7 bases stayed unmatched. Germline V gives CDR1 DFQATT, CDR2 SNEGSKA (reference sequence). The CDR3 contains 14 residues. CDR3 in amino acids: CSAPKAGGEETQYF. DNA for the CDR3: TGCAGTGCCCCTAAAGCGGGAGGGGAAGAGACCCAGTACTTC.

The genes are TRBV24-1 and TRBJ2-2; TRBD1 agrees at 9 bases. The germline gives CDR1 KGHDR, CDR2 SFDVKD. There are 16 residues in the CDR3. CDR3 in DNA: TGTTTCACCAGTGATCCCGGGACAGGGTCCACCGGGGAGCTGTTTTTT. This codes for CFTSDPGTGSTGELFF.

The sample holds many counts of this clonotype. This chain uses TRBV25-1 with TRBJ2-2; 7 positions agree with TRBD2. V lost 3 bases, J lost 2 bases, and 15 bases stayed unmatched. The CDR3 has 19 amino acids. Germline CDR1 and CDR2: MGHDK and SYGVNS. As DNA, the CDR3 is TGTGCCAGCAGTGACATGGGGGTTTCTTGGGGGGGAAACACCGGGGAGCTGTTTTTT. The encoded protein is CASSDMGVSWGGNTGELFF. Filled out from reference TRBV25-1 and TRBJ2-2, the complete variable domain reads EADIYQTPRYLVIGTGKKITLECSQTMGHDKMYWYQQDPGMELHLIHYSYGVNSTEKGDLSSESTVSRIRTEHFPLTLESARPSHTSQYLCASSDMGVSWGGNTGELFFGEGSRLTVL.

This clonotype was observed a handful of times. At one end, the junction sequence differs from germline, possibly due to a read error. The chain carries TRBV12-3 or TRBV12-4 and TRBJ1-1, with no clear D. The length of the CDR3 is 12 residues. The CDR3: CASSRPRAGAFF. The CDR3 DNA sequence: TGCGCCAGCAGCCGCCCCCGGGCGGGGGCTTTCTTT.

This clonotype was observed at least ten times. The chain combines TRBV5-1 with TRBJ2-2; 10 bases agree with TRBD2. Per germline, CDR1 SGHRS and CDR2 YFSETQ. V was pared by 5 bases and J by 4 bases, with 5 bases of the junction left unmatched. This CDR3 is built from 15 residues. In nucleotides, the CDR3 is TGCGCCAGCAGGGATAGCGGGAGGACCACCGGGGAGCTGTTTTTT. As protein: CASRDSGRTTGELFF.

The chain combines TRBV2 with TRBJ1-5, with TRBD1 matching over 7 bases. This CDR3 comprises 15 residues. J was trimmed by 4 bases and V by 4 bases; bases with no gene match: 7. The germline V gene has CDR1 SNHLY and CDR2 FYNNEI. This CDR3 reads CASSGDRVGNQPQHF. The CDR3 DNA follows: TGTGCCAGCAGTGGAGACAGGGTAGGAAATCAGCCCCAGCATTTT.

This clonotype was seen repeatedly, ten times or more. Just one base apart from a much larger clone, this may be a read error. The rearrangement links TRBV25-1 to TRBJ1-6; 8 bases map to TRBD1. From germline, CDR1 is MGHDK and CDR2 SYGVNS. The CDR3 has 15 residues. Germline trimming cut 2 bases from V and 11 bases from J; bases unmatched to any gene: 8. CDR3 protein: CASSEAQGEDPPLHF. DNA for the CDR3: TGTGCCAGCAGTGAAGCACAGGGGGAGGATCCACCCCTCCACTTT.

This clonotype was found many times. The CDR3 DNA sequence: TGTGCCAGCAGCACGATTCCCAGCCTCGGGGGCTACACCTTC. Translating gives CASSTIPSLGGYTF. V is TRBV5-6 and J is TRBJ1-2; D is undetermined. The CDR3 is made up of 14 amino acids. Trimming pared 4 bases from V and 8 bases from J, leaving 18 bases between. Germline lookup yields CDR1 SGHDT and CDR2 YYEEEE.

J is TRBJ1-1 and V is TRBV20-1; weak D call: TRBD1 (5 bases). Germline loops: CDR1 DFQATT, CDR2 SNEGSKA (reference sequence). The CDR3 length is 14 residues. Between the trimmed V and J ends, which lost 4 bases and 0 bases, there was a span of 12 bases. The CDR3 bases are TGCAGTGCTACAATCGGGGGTATGAACACTGAAGCTTTCTTT. Encoded protein: CSATIGGMNTEAFF.

This clonotype was detected many times. The V and J genes are TRBV7-9 and TRBJ1-6; no clear D gene. Germline assignment: CDR1 SEHNR and CDR2 FQNEAQ (reference sequence). The CDR3 runs to 15 residues. V dropped 7 bases and J dropped 0 bases, with 10 bases sitting between them. In DNA form, the CDR3 reads TGTGCCAGCACCCGAAGTAGCTCCTATAATTCACCCCTCCACTTT. Its protein is CASTRSSSYNSPLHF.

This clonotype was seen only a few times. V gene TRBV28 combines with J gene TRBJ1-2, with D tentatively TRBD1 (6 bases). Trimming stripped 5 bases from V and 5 bases from J, with 21 bases between. CDR3 length equals 16 residues. CDR1 MDHEN and CDR2 SYDVKM come from the germline V gene. CDR3 residues: CASSTQGGGVWYGYTF. CDR3 DNA sequence: TGTGCCAGCAGTACACAGGGAGGGGGGGTTTGGTATGGCTACACCTTC.

This clonotype was observed at least ten times. The rearrangement uses TRBV7-9 and TRBJ1-1; perhaps TRBD1 as D (6 bases). The germline V gene encodes CDR1 SEHNR and CDR2 FQNEAQ (reference sequence). The CDR3 spans 14 residues. V lost 5 bases, J lost 4 bases, and 14 bases lay in between. In DNA, the CDR3 is TGTGCCAGCAGCCTTCCTCAGGGGACCACTGAAGCTTTCTTT. This translates into CASSLPQGTTEAFF.

Note on this clonotype: This may arise from a read error, as a much more abundant clone is one base away. The V gene is TRBV7-4, the J gene TRBJ2-7, with 12 bases aligning to TRBD2. Germline CDR1 is SGHVT and CDR2 is SQSDAQ. J was trimmed by 0 bases and V by 5 bases; bases with no gene match: 2. The CDR3 has 15 amino acids. Here the CDR3 reads CASSTTSGSSYEQYF. CDR3 coding DNA: TGTGCCAGCAGCACGACTAGCGGGAGCTCCTACGAGCAGTACTTC.

This clonotype was observed many times. The rearrangement uses TRBV4-2 and TRBJ2-2; D might be TRBD1 (6 bases). There are 14 residues in the CDR3. Trimming took 8 bases from V and 2 from J, leaving 12 bases between them. Germline loops: CDR1 LGHNA, CDR2 YNFKEQ. The CDR3 region is CASRRGHNTGELFF. DNA for the CDR3: TGTGCCAGCCGCCGGGGACACAACACCGGGGAGCTGTTTTTT.

This clonotype was counted only a few times. The chain is built from TRBV19 and TRBJ1-2; unclear D gene. Germline V gene lookup returns CDR1 LNHDA and CDR2 SQIVND (reference sequence). Trimming removed 9 bases from V and 3 bases from J, with 20 bases in between. The CDR3 length is 15 residues. CDR3 nucleotide sequence: TGTGCCAGCAGACACGGGGAGGCGAAGGACTATGGCTACACCTTC. Translated: CASRHGEAKDYGYTF.

This rearrangement joins TRBV24-1 to TRBJ1-2; TRBD1 matches at 8 bases. The trim removed 4 bases at V and 4 bases at J, leaving 4 bases unmatched. Germline values: CDR1 KGHDR, CDR2 SFDVKD. CDR3 size: 14 residues. The CDR3 sequence is CATSDPDRAYGYTF. In DNA, the CDR3 is TGTGCCACCAGTGACCCGGACAGGGCCTATGGCTACACCTTC.